This T cell receptor beta chain derives from a study of T-cell memory formation after mild COVID-19. Study-level background: There were largely donor-specific TCR clusters. Study results and limitations: Second-wave clones with a day 37 peak had unconfirmed SARS-CoV-2 specificity.

MiXCR was run by TCRdb on the 5' RACE reads, yielding one entry per CDR3 protein. The data show a few hundred thousand distinct CDR3 sequences, 25% to 30% seen once. The CDR3 spans 17 residues. The germline V and J ends were trimmed by 4 bases and 4 bases, with 20 bases remaining between them. Germline V gene lookup returns CDR1 SGHRS and CDR2 YFSETQ. A word on this clonotype: The antigen remains undetermined.

The V and J genes are TRBV5-1 and TRBJ2-2; no firm D call. The clonotype originates from an adult woman who had mild COVID-19 (a few samples of this study predate the infection). Cell type and time point are not known. Sequences were obtained from PBMCs or a T cell subset sorted from them (not recorded which). The CDR3: CASSKEGKTGPTGELFF. The DNA for the CDR3 is TGCGCCAGCAGCAAGGAAGGGAAAACCGGACCCACCGGGGAGCTGTTTTTT. Looking up the rest from reference TRBV5-1 and TRBJ2-2 gives the full variable domain: KAGVTQTPRYLIKTRGQQVTLSCSPISGHRSVSWYQQTPGQGLQFLFEYFSETQRNKGNFPGRFSGRQFSNSRSEMNVSTLELGDSALYLCASSKEGKTGPTGELFFGEGSRLTVL.